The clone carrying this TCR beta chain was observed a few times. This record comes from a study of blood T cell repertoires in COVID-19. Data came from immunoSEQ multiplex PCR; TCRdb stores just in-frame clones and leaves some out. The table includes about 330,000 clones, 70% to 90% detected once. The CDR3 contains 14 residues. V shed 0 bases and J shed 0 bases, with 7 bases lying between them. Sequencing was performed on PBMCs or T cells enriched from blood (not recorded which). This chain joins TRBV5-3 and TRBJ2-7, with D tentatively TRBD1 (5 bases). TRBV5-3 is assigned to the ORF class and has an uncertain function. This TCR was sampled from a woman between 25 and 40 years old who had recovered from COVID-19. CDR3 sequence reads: CARSLVRASYEQYF. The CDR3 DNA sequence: TGTGCCAGAAGCTTGGTCAGGGCCTCCTACGAGCAGTACTTC.